The entry below describes one T cell receptor beta chain. Its target is not known. There are 16 residues in the CDR3. V shed 6 bases and J 2 bases; nucleotides not matched to a gene: 6. Per germline, CDR1 MGHDK and CDR2 SYGVNS. Sequencing used immunoSEQ multiplex PCR; TCRdb keeps in-frame clones, though not all of them. This table holds about 94,000 clones, under 95% found once. The sample comes from a study of Tregs in tolerant kidney transplant recipients. The study, taken as a whole, reports: The small number of patients limits these findings pending further validation.

This material consisted of CD4+ T cells from blood, taken before the transplant. The receptor was isolated from a human donor who received a combined kidney and bone marrow transplant. The chain is built from TRBV25-1 and TRBJ2-1; 11 bases are shared with TRBD2. CDR3: CASRQLTSGAYNEQFF. CDR3 coding DNA: TGTGCCAGCAGGCAATTGACTAGCGGGGCCTACAATGAGCAGTTCTTC.